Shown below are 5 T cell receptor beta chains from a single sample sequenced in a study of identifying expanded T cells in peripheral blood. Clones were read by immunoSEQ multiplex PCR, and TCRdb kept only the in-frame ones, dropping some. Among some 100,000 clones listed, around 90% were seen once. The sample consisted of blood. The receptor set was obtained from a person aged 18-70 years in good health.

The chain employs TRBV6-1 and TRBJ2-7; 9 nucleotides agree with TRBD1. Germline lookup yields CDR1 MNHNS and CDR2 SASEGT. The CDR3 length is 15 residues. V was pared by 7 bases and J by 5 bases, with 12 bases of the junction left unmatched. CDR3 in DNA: TGTGCCAGCACCCGGGCGGGGACAGGGTCCCACGAGCAGTACTTC. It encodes CASTRAGTGSHEQYF.

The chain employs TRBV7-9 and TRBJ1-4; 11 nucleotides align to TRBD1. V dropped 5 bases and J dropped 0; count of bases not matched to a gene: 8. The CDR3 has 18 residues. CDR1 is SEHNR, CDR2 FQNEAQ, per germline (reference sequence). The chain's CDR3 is CASSPRTGGPATNEKLFF. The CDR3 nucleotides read TGTGCCAGCAGCCCCCGGACAGGGGGCCCGGCAACTAATGAAAAACTGTTTTTT.

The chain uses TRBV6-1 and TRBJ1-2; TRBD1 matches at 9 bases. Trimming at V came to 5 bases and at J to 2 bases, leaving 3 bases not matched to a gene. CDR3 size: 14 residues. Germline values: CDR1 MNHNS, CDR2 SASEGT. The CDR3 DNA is TGTGCCAGCAGTCTTGGACAGGGGAACTATGGCTACACCTTC. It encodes CASSLGQGNYGYTF.

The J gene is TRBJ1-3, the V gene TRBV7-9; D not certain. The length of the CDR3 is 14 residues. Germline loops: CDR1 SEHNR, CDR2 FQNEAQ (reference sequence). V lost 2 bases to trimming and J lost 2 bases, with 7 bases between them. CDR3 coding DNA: TGTGCCAGCAGCTTACCTTCCCCTGGAAACACCATATATTTT. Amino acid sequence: CASSLPSPGNTIYF.

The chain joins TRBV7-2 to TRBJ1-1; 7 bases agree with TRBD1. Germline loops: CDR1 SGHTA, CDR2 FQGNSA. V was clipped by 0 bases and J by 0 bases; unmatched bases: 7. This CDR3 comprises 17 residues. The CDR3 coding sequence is TGTGCCAGCAGCTTAGCCAGGGGGGGCTACATGAACACTGAAGCTTTCTTT. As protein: CASSLARGGYMNTEAFF.